These 9 T cell receptor beta chains share one sample of origin, sequenced in a study of cytomegalovirus exposure and HLA in healthy donors. PCR employed 60 Vbeta and 13 Jbeta primers. Assay: immunoSEQ multiplex PCR; the TCRdb copy retains only in-frame clones and omits some. The sample lists a few hundred thousand clones; 70% to 85% were seen once. The sample consisted of PBMCs. The receptors derive from a woman aged 40 to 50 in good health and CMV-seronegative.

This clone was found a few times. The chain joins TRBV5-1 to TRBJ2-5, with 8 bases fitting TRBD2. The V gene's germline CDR1 is SGHRS and CDR2 YFSETQ. V lost 3 bases and J lost 8; bases outside the gene matches: 9. CDR3 length: 14 residues. This CDR3 reads CASSWGLGDRTQYF. The CDR3 DNA sequence: TGCGCCAGCAGCTGGGGACTAGGGGATAGAACCCAGTACTTC.

This clone was counted only a few times. The chain has TRBV2 and TRBJ1-4; D might be TRBD1 (5 bases). With 8 bases removed from V and 7 bases from J, the gap between germline ends came to 14 bases. CDR1 and CDR2 (germline): SNHLY, FYNNEI. This CDR3 region has 13 residues. This CDR3 is CASLGGSSEKLFF. The DNA of the CDR3 is TGTGCCAGCCTCGGGGGGAGTAGTGAAAAACTGTTTTTT.

This sequence joins TRBV6-5 and TRBJ1-4; tentatively, D is TRBD1 (5 bases). The length of the CDR3 is 15 residues. Trimming took 6 bases from V and 2 from J, leaving 13 bases between them. Germline V CDR1 and CDR2: MNHEY, SVGAGI. The CDR3, as DNA: TGTGCCAGCAGCCCCCTCGGGGGTACTAATGAAAAACTGTTTTTT. Translation: CASSPLGGTNEKLFF.

The chain employs TRBV4-2 and TRBJ1-2; a possible D gene is TRBD1 (6 bases). The CDR3 is 15 amino acids. V lost 0 bases and J lost 5, with 13 bases in between. Germline values: CDR1 LGHNA, CDR2 YNFKEQ. CDR3: CASSQDLDRTYGYTF. CDR3 in DNA: TGTGCCAGCAGCCAAGACCTCGACAGGACATATGGCTACACCTTC.

The chain is built from TRBV5-1 and TRBJ1-1, with TRBD1 as a possible D gene (6 bases). This CDR3 contains 14 residues. Germline V gives CDR1 SGHRS, CDR2 YFSETQ. Between the trimmed V and J ends, which lost 2 bases and 6 bases, there was a span of 14 bases. CDR3: CASSFEGGRAEAFF. DNA of the CDR3: TGCGCCAGCAGCTTTGAGGGGGGGAGGGCTGAAGCTTTCTTT.

The chain recombines TRBV29-1 with TRBJ1-1; perhaps TRBD1 as D (6 bases). CDR1 and CDR2 (germline): SQVTM, ANQGSEA. Trimming pared 7 bases from V and 5 bases from J, leaving 20 bases between. The CDR3 is made up of 14 amino acids. The chain's CDR3 is CSAATGPTGTEAFF. CDR3 DNA: TGCAGCGCCGCTACAGGGCCGACGGGGACTGAAGCTTTCTTT. The whole variable domain, remainder taken from reference TRBV29-1 and TRBJ1-1, is SAVISQKPSRDICQRGTSLTIQCQVDSQVTMMFWYRQQPGQSLTLIATANQGSEATYESGFVIDKFPISRPNLTFSTLTVSNMSPEDSSIYLCSAATGPTGTEAFFGQGTRLTVV.

The chain carries TRBV4-2 and TRBJ1-1; D is unclear. This CDR3 contains 17 residues. V was clipped by 0 bases and J by 4 bases, with 18 bases between them. Germline assignment: CDR1 LGHNA and CDR2 YNFKEQ. CDR3 sequence reads: CASSQEAAGLGLTEAFF. The DNA of the CDR3 is TGTGCCAGCAGCCAAGAAGCTGCGGGCTTAGGGCTCACTGAAGCTTTCTTT.

The gene calls are TRBV27 and TRBJ1-2, with 8 bases that match TRBD1. Looked up from germline, CDR1 is MNHEY and CDR2 is SMNVEV (reference sequence). This CDR3 has 16 amino acids. The trim removed 5 bases at V and 7 bases at J, leaving 15 bases unmatched. For the CDR3, the DNA is TGTGCCAGCAGTACGGGACAGGAGCCGAATCGGGGTGGCTACACCTTC. Protein product: CASSTGQEPNRGGYTF.

This rearrangement joins TRBV19 to TRBJ1-3; D might be TRBD1 (5 bases). The germline CDR1 and CDR2 sequences are LNHDA and SQIVND (reference sequence). The CDR3 covers 14 residues. V gave up 5 bases and J gave up 4 bases, with 12 bases separating them. CDR3 sequence: CASSPPGEGNTIYF. Written as DNA, the CDR3 is TGTGCCAGTAGTCCCCCGGGGGAAGGAAACACCATATATTTT.